This T cell receptor beta chain was profiled in a study of cytomegalovirus exposure and HLA in healthy donors. Overall study findings and caveats: Most CMV-associated TCR beta chains were later found to appear HLA-restricted. Reportedly, fewer N-insertions than the approximately 700-donor mean appeared in an Asian-associated ancestry cluster in a later analysis.

This CDR3 is built from 16 residues. The ends lost 3 bases at V and 4 bases at J; junction bases unmatched: 10. Looked up from germline, CDR1 is SNHLY and CDR2 is FYNNEI. The PCR contained 60 Vbeta and 13 Jbeta primers. Original methodology: Per a later analysis, the number of unique TCR beta chains was roughly 87 million, of which around 10 million were shared. The assay was immunoSEQ multiplex PCR, and TCRdb's table has in-frame clones only and misses some. V and J calls and clone size are copied from that table; D and trimming were computed from the DNA. The table lists over 100,000 clones, about 75% of them singletons. In the case of this clone: Its antigen is as yet unknown.

The chain carries TRBV2 and TRBJ1-2; 8 bases agree with TRBD1. Sequencing was carried out using PBMCs. The receptor comes from a woman between 40 and 55 years old in good health and CMV-seropositive. The CDR3 DNA reads TGTGCCAGCAGTGAGCTCCAGGGGGCCCGACTCTATGGCTACACCTTC. This encodes CASSELQGARLYGYTF.